This note documents a single T cell receptor beta chain sequence. In this sample, this clonotype turned up many times. No antigen is known for it. No base quality values were provided; no much bigger clone lies one nucleotide off. This sample was taken from a study of glioma-infiltrating T cells (TCRdb year 2016). Some background on the complete study: Glioma tissue, non-neoplastic brain tissue and matched peripheral blood mononuclear cells were used as sources from which TCR alpha- and beta-chain repertoires were sequenced. Each tissue-infiltrating repertoire was compared with the same patient's peripheral blood repertoire to measure divergence between tissue and blood T-cell populations. Three low-grade glioma patients, several primary glioblastoma patients, and three non-glioma patients who contributed non-neoplastic brain tissue made up the paired cohort. Summary of the overall study and its limitations: In non-neoplastic patients, VJ-independent divergence between tissue and blood fell below expectation, whereas in all gliomas, and especially in low-grade gliomas, the divergence rose above expectation. Only a very small number of CDR3 sequences turned up in both tissue and blood, a result put down to high CDR3 diversity combined with limited sampling. Small numbers underpinned the group comparisons: 7 to 9 glioblastoma patients, three low-grade glioma patients and three non-neoplastic patients.

TCR alpha and beta CDR3 regions were amplified with the iRepertoire nested amplicon-rescue multiplex PCR (arm-PCR) platform from RNA. The input for one-step reverse transcription and amplification was about 100-400 ng of tissue mRNA or PBMC total RNA. Following bead purification, Illumina adapters were added by a secondary multiplex PCR, and the libraries were gel-purified between 200 and 400 bp. Internal 6-nucleotide barcodes were carried by the libraries and were used for demultiplexing. Sequencing of the libraries was done on an Illumina MiSeq using 2x220 or 2x250 nucleotide paired-end reads. In the source study's methods: Paired reads were merged using FLASH 1.2.11 and were aligned to the GRCh37 human genome using BWA-MEM, after which TRA and TRB reads were extracted. An IMGT-derived reference of cassette sequences and CDR3 motifs, with pseudogenes included, was used for V and J assignment. Reads were translated in three frames, and productive CDR3s were defined as those with a C...FGXG motif and no stop codons. A clonotype was defined as a unique combination of a V-J cassette pair and a CDR3 amino acid sequence. Reads were filtered by Hamming distance, with the threshold set by the sequence error rate of each sample in mapped regions. TCRdb reran the public reads through fastp at Q25 and MiXCR, keeping productive beta chains. Entries that share a CDR3 protein sequence are merged under the most common genes and DNA. The V and J calls were not made by the authors but by TCRdb's processing. This sample holds approximately 120,000 distinct CDR3 sequences; under 30% were observed only once. The ten most abundant clones make up 30% to 35% of the sample.

V is reduced by 0 bases and J by 4 bases, leaving a spacing of 8 bases between them. The CDR3 covers 14 residues, taking in both the cysteine and the phenylalanine. Only the CDR3 DNA stays, 42 bases, in frame from base 1. The germline V gene encodes CDR1 SGHRS and CDR2 YFSETQ. The sample consisted of glioma tissue, nonneoplastic brain tissue, or PBMCs (not recorded which). The chain links TRBV5-1 with TRBJ1-5; no D gene is confidently identified. The clonotype comes from a human donor with low-grade glioma or glioblastoma, undergoing nonglioma brain surgery, or in good health (not recorded which). CDR3 loop: CASSLDSGNQPQHF. The nucleotide sequence reads TGCGCCAGCAGCTTGGATTCAGGTAATCAGCCCCAGCATTTT. Beyond the CDR3, the reference TRBV5-1 and TRBJ1-5 genes provide the residues; the full variable domain reads: KAGVTQTPRYLIKTRGQQVTLSCSPISGHRSVSWYQQTPGQGLQFLFEYFSETQRNKGNFPGRFSGRQFSNSRSEMNVSTLELGDSALYLCASSLDSGNQPQHFGDGTRLSIL.